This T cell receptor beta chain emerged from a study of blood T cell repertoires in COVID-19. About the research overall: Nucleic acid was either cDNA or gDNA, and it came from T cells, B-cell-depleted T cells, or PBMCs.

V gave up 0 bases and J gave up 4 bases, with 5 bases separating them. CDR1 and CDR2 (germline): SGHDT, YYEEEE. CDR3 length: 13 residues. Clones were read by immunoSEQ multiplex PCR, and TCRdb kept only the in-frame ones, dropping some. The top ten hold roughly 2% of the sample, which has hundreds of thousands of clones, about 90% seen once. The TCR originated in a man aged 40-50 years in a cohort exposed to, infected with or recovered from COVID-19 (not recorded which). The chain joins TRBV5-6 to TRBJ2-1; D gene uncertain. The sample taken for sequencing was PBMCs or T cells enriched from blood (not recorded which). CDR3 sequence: CASSLGAYNEQFF. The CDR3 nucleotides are TGTGCCAGCAGCTTGGGAGCTTACAATGAGCAGTTCTTC.